This TCR beta chain is from a study of T-cell reconstitution after alpha-beta-depleted transplantation in children. The CDR3 consists of 15 residues. Trimming stripped 3 bases from V and 0 bases from J, with 9 bases between. CDR1 and CDR2 (germline): SNHLY, FYNNEI. Study results and limitations: Approximately two months post-transplant, alpha-beta T cells reportedly originated from several hundred expanded graft clones. Newly generated T cells supplied most T-cell counts and diversity one year post-transplant. Several patients had high TCRbeta diversity at day 60; it came from surviving recipient T cells and thymic progenitors.

In the case of this clonotype: The antigen is not known.

Preparing the TCRbeta library involved the use of unique molecular identifiers. TCRdb processed the PCR reads anew with MiXCR; each CDR3 protein has one entry. Of under 400,000 distinct CDR3 sequences in the sample, 23% were seen once. The rearrangement links TRBV2 to TRBJ1-5; tentative D call: TRBD1 (6 bases). This material consisted of PBMCs, mostly from graft donor cells, taken 180 days after TCRalphabeta/CD19-depleted stem cell transplant. This clonotype was obtained from a male patient younger than 18 who had a stem cell transplant for acute lymphoblastic leukemia, so the T cells may come from the graft donor. DNA for the CDR3: TGTGCCAGCAGTGAGGACAGACTTAGCAATCAGCCCCAGCATTTT. Translation: CASSEDRLSNQPQHF.